This is a list of T cell receptor beta chains from one sample in a study of identical twins. A single record per CDR3 protein comes from TCRdb applying MiXCR to the 5' RACE reads. Counted here are 1.5 million to 2 million distinct CDR3 sequences, under 35% occurring once; the ten biggest clones make up about 0.25%. Sequencing used cord blood. The receptors come from a newborn girl in good health. The conserved cysteine and the conserved F or W are not part of the CDR3 here.

ASSQRTSGSNEQF	TRBV9	TRBJ2-1
ASSQEGHNSGANVLT	TRBV4-2	TRBJ2-6
ASSPLAGGVTDTQY	TRBV12-3/TRBV12-4	TRBJ2-3
ASSQEPANTEAF	TRBV4-1	TRBJ1-1
AGSGGAGDTQY	TRBV2	TRBJ2-3
AAGLAGTDTQY	TRBV10-3	TRBJ2-3
ASSQGGRAYNEQF	TRBV3-1	TRBJ2-1
ASSLRGLAGVNEQF	TRBV12-3/TRBV12-4	TRBJ2-1
ASSLGGTNIQY	TRBV27	TRBJ2-4
AISEGLSNQPQH	TRBV10-3	TRBJ1-5
SGSRGQETQY	TRBV20-1	TRBJ2-5
SASGTSGTSTYNEQF	TRBV20-1	TRBJ2-1
ASSPLAPGGRTYNEQF	TRBV18	TRBJ2-1
ASSKVGGQGATEAF	TRBV21-1	TRBJ1-1
SARDRGGPSSYNEQF	TRBV20-1	TRBJ2-1
ASSLHAAGRSYNEQF	TRBV11-2	TRBJ2-1
ASSFRLAGWGEQF	TRBV28	TRBJ2-1
ASSAGTGGSDEQF	TRBV12-3/TRBV12-4	TRBJ2-1
ASRAGNTDTQY	TRBV7-9	TRBJ2-3
ASSLPYYRVPGDT	TRBV28	TRBJ1-2
ASRQQGRTDTQY	TRBV7-2	TRBJ2-3
ASSHRTSGRANEQY	TRBV4-2	TRBJ2-5
ASSSIRNTIY	TRBV7-2	TRBJ1-3
ASSSSGTGPKGWY	TRBV27	TRBJ2-4
ASSIGLGETQY	TRBV5-1	TRBJ2-5
AISESWDRGRLAGAKNIQY	TRBV10-3	TRBJ2-4
ASSLDQELRGLAGSGTDTQY	TRBV11-2	TRBJ2-3
ATSDNPSGTGPYNEQF	TRBV24-1	TRBJ2-1
ASSQASYYNEQF	TRBV3-1	TRBJ2-1
ASSLRSGGSYNEQF	TRBV5-1	TRBJ2-1
ASSQDRTGGGRGHGYT	TRBV4-2	TRBJ1-2
ASSFPNTRNEQY	TRBV28	TRBJ2-4
TSSVGESIQETQY	TRBV9	TRBJ2-5
ASSNEGLTKSAQF	TRBV21-1	TRBJ2-1
ASSEAFWKGGFAF	TRBV2	TRBJ1-1
ASSLVASGGSYEQY	TRBV7-2	TRBJ2-7
ASSVGYDRGYEQY	TRBV9	TRBJ2-7
ASSELPGYEQY	TRBV25-1	NA
ASTLFYRSSGVNEQF	TRBV12-3/TRBV12-4	TRBJ2-1
SARDSGGPSEQY	TRBV20-1	NA
ASSVGWQETQY	TRBV9	TRBJ2-5
ASSLSTGMNTEAF	TRBV27	TRBJ1-1
ASGTPDRGYNEQF	TRBV12-5	TRBJ2-1
ASSPGVPYEQF	TRBV7-9	TRBJ2-1
ASSQNTLFYEQY	TRBV3-1	TRBJ2-7